This entry lists 9 T cell receptor beta chains sequenced from one sample in a study of blood T cell repertoires in COVID-19. Assay used: immunoSEQ multiplex PCR; TCRdb lists only in-frame clones, some missing. Here the sample spans 310,000 or so clones, more than 80% being singletons. Sequenced input: PBMCs or T cells enriched from blood (not recorded which). These receptors came from a woman in her twenties or thirties who had recovered from COVID-19.

The chain uses TRBV30 and TRBJ1-6, with TRBD1 as a possible D gene (6 bases). V lost 1 base, J lost 7 bases, and 8 bases lay in between. This CDR3 contains 13 residues. Per germline, CDR1 GTSNPN and CDR2 SVGIG (reference sequence). The CDR3 DNA reads as TGTGCCTGGAGTGACAGGGAGAATTCACCCCTCCACTTT. This codes for CAWSDRENSPLHF.

This clone occurred a few times. J is TRBJ2-7 and V is TRBV7-9; 7 nucleotides match TRBD1. The CDR3 totals 16 residues. Germline V gives CDR1 SEHNR, CDR2 FQNEAQ (reference sequence). J was trimmed by 6 bases and V by 1 base; bases with no gene match: 12. DNA of the CDR3: TGTGCCAGCAGCTTAGACCTTGGAAGGGGGCTGGGCGAGCAGTACTTC. It codes for CASSLDLGRGLGEQYF.

The chain is built from TRBV6-5 and TRBJ1-4, with 9 bases aligning to TRBD1. The CDR3 spans 15 residues. Germline CDR1 MNHEY, CDR2 SVGAGI. Trimming cost V 4 bases and J 6 bases; bases outside gene matches: 6. The CDR3 sequence: CASSSSWTGDEKLFF. For the CDR3, the DNA is TGTGCCAGCAGTTCAAGTTGGACAGGGGATGAAAAACTGTTTTTT.

The CDR3 is CASSFSNRIEAFF. The CDR3 nucleotides are TGTGCCAGCAGTTTTAGCAACAGGATTGAAGCTTTCTTT. The rearrangement joins TRBV27 to TRBJ1-1; a possible D gene is TRBD1 (5 bases). Trimming removed 3 bases from V and 7 bases from J, with 12 bases in between. The CDR3 extends over 13 amino acids. In germline, CDR1 is MNHEY, CDR2 SMNVEV (reference sequence).

J is TRBJ2-1 and V is TRBV27, with 7 nucleotides matching TRBD2. CDR1 MNHEY and CDR2 SMNVEV come from the germline V gene (reference sequence). J was trimmed by 4 bases and V by 3 bases; bases with no gene match: 6. This CDR3 has 15 residues. The DNA of the CDR3 is TGTGCCAGCAGTTTCGGGGGAGGGGTTTACAATGAGCAGTTCTTC. It is translated as CASSFGGGVYNEQFF.

The gene calls are TRBV4-2 and TRBJ2-3; TRBD2 agrees at 12 bases. The germline gives CDR1 LGHNA, CDR2 YNFKEQ. After removal of 1 base from V and 3 bases from J, the junction contained 5 bases not matched to a gene. CDR3 size: 17 residues. CDR3 sequence (DNA): TGTGCCAGCAGCCAAGCCGGACTAGCGGGACAAACAGATACGCAGTATTTT. Its translation: CASSQAGLAGQTDTQYF.

This chain connects TRBV28 to TRBJ2-7, with D possibly being TRBD2 (5 bases). The V end was cut by 6 bases, the J end by 5 bases, with 26 bases between. Germline V lookup: CDR1 MDHEN, CDR2 SYDVKM. CDR3 length: 17 amino acids. CDR3 region: CASSNIGLAYKENEQYF. CDR3 coding DNA: TGTGCCAGCAGCAACATCGGACTGGCCTATAAGGAAAACGAGCAGTACTTC.

The genes are TRBV4-1 and TRBJ2-1; possibly TRBD2 for D (6 bases). Trimming removed 3 bases at V and 15 bases at J, with 33 bases between. Germline CDR1 is MGHRA and CDR2 is YSYEKL. The CDR3 loop spans 18 amino acids. This CDR3 is CASSHMSRVDTGGMVRFF. In DNA, the CDR3 is TGCGCCAGCAGCCATATGAGTCGGGTAGACACCGGGGGAATGGTTAGGTTCTTC.

The rearrangement joins TRBV3-1 (or the pseudogene TRBV3-2) to TRBJ2-5; 9 nucleotides align to TRBD2. This CDR3 is built from 17 residues. Germline V lookup: CDR1 LGHDT, CDR2 YNNKEL (reference sequence). With V trimmed by 4 bases and J by 2 bases, 11 bases remained unmatched. The DNA for the CDR3 is TGTGCCAGCAGCCGAGCACAAGGGCTAGCGGGGCAAGAGACCCAGTACTTC. This translates into CASSRAQGLAGQETQYF.